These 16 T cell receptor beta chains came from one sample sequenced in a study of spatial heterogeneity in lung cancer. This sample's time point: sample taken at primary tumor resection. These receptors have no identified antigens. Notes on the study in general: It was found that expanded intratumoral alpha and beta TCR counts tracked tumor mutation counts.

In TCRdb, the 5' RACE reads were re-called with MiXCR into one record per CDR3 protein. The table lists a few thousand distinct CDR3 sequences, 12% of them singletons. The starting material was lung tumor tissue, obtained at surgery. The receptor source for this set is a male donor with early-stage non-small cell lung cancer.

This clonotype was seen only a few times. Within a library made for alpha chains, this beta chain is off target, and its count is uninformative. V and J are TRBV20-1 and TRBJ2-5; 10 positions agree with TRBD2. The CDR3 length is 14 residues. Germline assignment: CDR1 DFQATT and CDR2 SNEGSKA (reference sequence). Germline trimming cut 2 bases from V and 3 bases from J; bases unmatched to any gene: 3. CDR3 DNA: TGCAGTGCTAGACATAGCGGGGGGAAAGAGACCCAGTACTTC. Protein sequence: CSARHSGGKETQYF.

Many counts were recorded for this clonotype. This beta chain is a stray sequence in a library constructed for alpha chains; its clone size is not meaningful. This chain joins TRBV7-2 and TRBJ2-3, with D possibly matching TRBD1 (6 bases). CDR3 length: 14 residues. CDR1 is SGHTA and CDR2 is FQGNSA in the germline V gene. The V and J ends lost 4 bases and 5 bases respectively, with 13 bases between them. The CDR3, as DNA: TGTGCCAGCAGCTCGCTTGGGGGCGGAGATACGCAGTATTTT. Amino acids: CASSSLGGGDTQYF.

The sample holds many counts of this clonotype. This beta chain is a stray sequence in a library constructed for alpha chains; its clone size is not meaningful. CDR3 DNA sequence: TGTGCCACCGCTGGAGGGTATGAGACCCAGTACTTC. It specifies CATAGGYETQYF. The rearrangement links TRBV15 to TRBJ2-5, with D perhaps TRBD2 (6 bases). Germline V gene sequence: CDR1 LNHNV, CDR2 YYDKDF (reference sequence). Trimming removed 8 bases from V and 5 bases from J, with 12 bases in between. The CDR3 is 12 amino acids.

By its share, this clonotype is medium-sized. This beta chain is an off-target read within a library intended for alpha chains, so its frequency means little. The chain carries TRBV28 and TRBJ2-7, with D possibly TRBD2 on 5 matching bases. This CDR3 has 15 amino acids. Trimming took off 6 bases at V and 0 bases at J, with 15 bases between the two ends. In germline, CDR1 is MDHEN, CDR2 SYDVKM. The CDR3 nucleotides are TGTGCCAGCAGCCCAGAACTAGAGATCTCCTACGAGCAGTACTTC. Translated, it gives CASSPELEISYEQYF.

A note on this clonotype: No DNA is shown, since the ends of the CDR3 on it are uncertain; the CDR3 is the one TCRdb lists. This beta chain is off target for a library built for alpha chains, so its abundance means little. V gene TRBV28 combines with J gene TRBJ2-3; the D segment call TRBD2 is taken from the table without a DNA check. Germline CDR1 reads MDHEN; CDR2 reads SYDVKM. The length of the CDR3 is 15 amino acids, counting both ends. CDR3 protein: CASSSSEGFADTQYF.

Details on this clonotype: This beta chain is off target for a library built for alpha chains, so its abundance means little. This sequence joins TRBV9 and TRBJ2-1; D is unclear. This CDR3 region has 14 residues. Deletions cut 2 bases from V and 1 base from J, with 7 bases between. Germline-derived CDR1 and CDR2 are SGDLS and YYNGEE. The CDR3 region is CASSVSPSYNEQFF. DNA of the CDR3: TGTGCCAGCAGCGTTTCTCCGTCCTACAATGAGCAGTTCTTC.

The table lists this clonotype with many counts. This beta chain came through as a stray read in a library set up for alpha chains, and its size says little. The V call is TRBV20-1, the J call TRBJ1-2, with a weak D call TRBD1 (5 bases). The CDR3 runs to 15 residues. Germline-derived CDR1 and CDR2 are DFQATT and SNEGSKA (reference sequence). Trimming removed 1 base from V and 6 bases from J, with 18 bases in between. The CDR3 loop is CSARVPRGERHGYTF. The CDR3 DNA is TGCAGTGCTAGAGTACCTCGGGGGGAGAGGCATGGCTACACCTTC.

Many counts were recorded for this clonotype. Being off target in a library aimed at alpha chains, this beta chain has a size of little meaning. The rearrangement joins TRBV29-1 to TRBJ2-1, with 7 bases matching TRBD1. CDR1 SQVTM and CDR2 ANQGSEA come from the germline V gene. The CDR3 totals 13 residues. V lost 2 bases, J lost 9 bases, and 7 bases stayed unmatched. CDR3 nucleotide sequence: TGCAGCGTTGAACAGGGGACAGCTACTGAGCAGTTCTTC. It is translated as CSVEQGTATEQFF.

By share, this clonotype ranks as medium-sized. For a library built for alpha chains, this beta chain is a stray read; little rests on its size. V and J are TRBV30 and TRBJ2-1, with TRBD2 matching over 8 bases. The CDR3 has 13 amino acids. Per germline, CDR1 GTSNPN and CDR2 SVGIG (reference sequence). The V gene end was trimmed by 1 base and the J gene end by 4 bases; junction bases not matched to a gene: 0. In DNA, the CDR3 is TGTGCCTGGAGTGCGGGGGGGTACAATGAGCAGTTCTTC. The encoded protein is CAWSAGGYNEQFF.

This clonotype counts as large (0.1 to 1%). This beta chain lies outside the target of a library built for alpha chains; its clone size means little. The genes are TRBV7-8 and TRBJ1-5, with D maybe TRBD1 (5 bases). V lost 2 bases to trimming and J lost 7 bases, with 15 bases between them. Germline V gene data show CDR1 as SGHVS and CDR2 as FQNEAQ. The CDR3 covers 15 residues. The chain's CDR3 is CASSLWGEANQPQHF. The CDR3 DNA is TGTGCCAGCAGCTTATGGGGGGAAGCAAACCAGCCCCAGCATTTT. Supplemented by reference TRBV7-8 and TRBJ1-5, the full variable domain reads GAGVSQSPRYKVAKRGQDVALRCDPISGHVSLFWYQQALGQGPEFLTYFQNEAQLDKSGLPSDRFFAERPEGSVSTLKIQRTQQEDSAVYLCASSLWGEANQPQHFGDGTRLSIL.

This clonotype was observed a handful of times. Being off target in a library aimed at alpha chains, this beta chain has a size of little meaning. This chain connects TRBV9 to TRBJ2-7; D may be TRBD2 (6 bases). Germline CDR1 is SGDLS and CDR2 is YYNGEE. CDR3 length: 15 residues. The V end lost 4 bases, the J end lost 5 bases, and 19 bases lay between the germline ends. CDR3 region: CASSTSSDGGHEQYF. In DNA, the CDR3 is TGTGCCAGCAGCACCAGTAGCGACGGAGGGCACGAGCAGTACTTC.

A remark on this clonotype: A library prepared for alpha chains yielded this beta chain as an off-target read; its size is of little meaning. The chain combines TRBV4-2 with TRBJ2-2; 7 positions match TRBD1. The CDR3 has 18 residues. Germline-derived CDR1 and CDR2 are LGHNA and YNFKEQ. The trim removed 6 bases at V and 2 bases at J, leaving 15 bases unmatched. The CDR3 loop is CASRGEIPGQKNTGELFF. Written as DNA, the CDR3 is TGTGCCAGCAGGGGGGAGATACCGGGACAGAAAAACACCGGGGAGCTGTTTTTT.

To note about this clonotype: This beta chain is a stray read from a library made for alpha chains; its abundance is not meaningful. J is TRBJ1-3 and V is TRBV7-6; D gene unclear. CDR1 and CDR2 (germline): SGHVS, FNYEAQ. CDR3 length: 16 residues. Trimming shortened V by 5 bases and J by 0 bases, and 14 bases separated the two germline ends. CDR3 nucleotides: TGTGCCAGCAGCCAGACTGCAGGCGCCTCTGGAAACACCATATATTTT. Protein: CASSQTAGASGNTIYF.

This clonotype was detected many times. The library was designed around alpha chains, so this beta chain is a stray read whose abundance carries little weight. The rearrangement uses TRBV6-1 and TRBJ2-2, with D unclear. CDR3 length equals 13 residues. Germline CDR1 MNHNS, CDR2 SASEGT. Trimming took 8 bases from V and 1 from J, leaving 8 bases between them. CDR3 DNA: TGTGCCAGCTGGCGACAGAACACCGGGGAGCTGTTTTTT. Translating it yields CASWRQNTGELFF.

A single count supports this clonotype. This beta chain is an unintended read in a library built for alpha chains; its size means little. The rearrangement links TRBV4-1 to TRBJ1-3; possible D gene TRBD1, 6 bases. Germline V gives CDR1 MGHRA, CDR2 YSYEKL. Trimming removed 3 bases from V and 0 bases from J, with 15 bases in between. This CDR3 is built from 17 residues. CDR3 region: CASSQEGQRASGNTIYF. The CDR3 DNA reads TGCGCCAGCAGCCAGGAGGGACAAAGGGCCTCTGGAAACACCATATATTTT.

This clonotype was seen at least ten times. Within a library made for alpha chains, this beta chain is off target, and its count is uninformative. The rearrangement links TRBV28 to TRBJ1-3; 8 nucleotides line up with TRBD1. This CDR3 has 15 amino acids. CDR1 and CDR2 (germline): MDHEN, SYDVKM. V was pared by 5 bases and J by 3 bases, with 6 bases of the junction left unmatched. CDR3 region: CASSPQGAHGNTIYF. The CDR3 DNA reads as TGTGCCAGCAGTCCTCAGGGGGCGCATGGAAACACCATATATTTT.